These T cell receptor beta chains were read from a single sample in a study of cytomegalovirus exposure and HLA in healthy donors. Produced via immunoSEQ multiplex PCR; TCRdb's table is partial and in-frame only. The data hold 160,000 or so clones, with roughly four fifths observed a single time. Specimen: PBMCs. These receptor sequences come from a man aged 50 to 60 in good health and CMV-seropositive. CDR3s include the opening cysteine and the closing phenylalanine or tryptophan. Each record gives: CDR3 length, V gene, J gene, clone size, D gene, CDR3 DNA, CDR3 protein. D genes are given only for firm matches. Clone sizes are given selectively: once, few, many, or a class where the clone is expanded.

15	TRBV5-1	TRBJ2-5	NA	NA	TGCGCCAGCAGCCTCCCCGGGGGGCTCGGAGAGACCCAGTACTTC	CASSLPGGLGETQYF
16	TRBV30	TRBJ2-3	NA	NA	TGTGCCTGGAGTGTGGGTAGCGGAAGACGGACAGATACGCAGTATTTT	CAWSVGSGRRTDTQYF
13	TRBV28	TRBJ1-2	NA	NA	TGTGCCAGCCTATCCCCGGGGTACTATGGCTACACCTTC	CASLSPGYYGYTF
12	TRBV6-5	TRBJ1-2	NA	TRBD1	TGTGCCAGTACTCCCCCAGGGGGCACACGCACCTTC	CASTPPGGTRTF
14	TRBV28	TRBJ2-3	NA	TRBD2	TGTGCCAGCAGTCGGGACTACCGCACAGATACGCAGTATTTT	CASSRDYRTDTQYF
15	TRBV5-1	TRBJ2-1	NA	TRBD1	TGCGCCAGCAGCTTGGACCAGGGGGCGTTCAATGAGCAGTTCTTC	CASSLDQGAFNEQFF
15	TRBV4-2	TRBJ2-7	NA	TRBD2	TGTGCCAGCAGCCAAGAGTGGCGGGAGGGTTACGAGCAGTACTTC	CASSQEWREGYEQYF
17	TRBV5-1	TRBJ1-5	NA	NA	TGCGCCAGCAGCTTGAAGGCCACTATCATGGGCAATCAGCCCCAGCATTTT	CASSLKATIMGNQPQHF
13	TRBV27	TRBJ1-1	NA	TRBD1	TGTGCCAGCAGTCTCCTACAGGGGGGGGAAGCTTTCTTT	CASSLLQGGEAFF
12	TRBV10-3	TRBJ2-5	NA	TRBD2	TGTGCCATCAGGGATAGCGGGGGGGGGCAGTACTTC	CAIRDSGGGQYF
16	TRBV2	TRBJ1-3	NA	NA	TGTGCCAGCAGTGATCTGGGGGCGCTTGAAGGAAACACCATATATTTT	CASSDLGALEGNTIYF
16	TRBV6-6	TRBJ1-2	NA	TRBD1	TGTGCCAGCAGCCGACCGCTTGGGACAGGGAACTATGGCTACACCTTC	CASSRPLGTGNYGYTF
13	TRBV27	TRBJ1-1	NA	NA	TGTGCCAGCAGTTCCCGGGGGTACACTGAAGCTTTCTTT	CASSSRGYTEAFF
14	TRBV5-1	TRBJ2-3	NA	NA	TGCGCCAGCAGCTTGGGGGACACCACAGATACGCAGTATTTT	CASSLGDTTDTQYF
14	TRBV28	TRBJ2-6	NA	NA	TGTGCCAGCAGTTTTAGCTCTGGGGCCAACGTCCTGACTTTC	CASSFSSGANVLTF
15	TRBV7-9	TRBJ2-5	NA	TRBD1	TGTGCCAGCAGGTCAACAGGGGGTATTGATGAGACCCAGTACTTC	CASRSTGGIDETQYF
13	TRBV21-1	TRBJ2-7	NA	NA	TGTGCCAGCAGCAGGGAGCGGGAGCGCGAGCAGTACTTC	CASSREREREQYF
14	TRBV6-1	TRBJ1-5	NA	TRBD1	TGTGCCAGCACCGGGACAGGGAGGCGTCAGCCCCAGCATTTT	CASTGTGRRQPQHF
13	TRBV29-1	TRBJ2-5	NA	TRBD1	TGCAGCGTGTCACAGGGGTTTCAAGAGACCCAGTACTTC	CSVSQGFQETQYF
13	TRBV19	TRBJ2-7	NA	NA	TGTGCCAGTAGTTTAACAGGGACCTACGAGCAGTACTTC	CASSLTGTYEQYF
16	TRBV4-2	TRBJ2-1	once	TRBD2	TGTGCCAGCAGCCAAGATCCGGCGGGAGCAATAGATGAGCAGTTCTTC	CASSQDPAGAIDEQFF
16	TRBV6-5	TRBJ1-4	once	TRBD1	TGTGCCAGCAGTTACACAGGGGGCCCGGGCCGGGGAAAACTGTTTTTT	CASSYTGGPGRGKLFF
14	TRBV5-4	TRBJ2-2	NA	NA	TGTGCCAGCAGCTTGGCCGGTCTCACCGGGGAGCTGTTTTTT	CASSLAGLTGELFF
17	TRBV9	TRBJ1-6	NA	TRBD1	TGTGCCAGCAGCGGTAAACAGGGGACAACCTCGAATTCACCCCTCCACTTT	CASSGKQGTTSNSPLHF
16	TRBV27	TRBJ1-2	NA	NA	TGTGCCAGCAGTTTAGGTAGCCCTCGAGGGAGTGGAGGCTACACCTTC	CASSLGSPRGSGGYTF
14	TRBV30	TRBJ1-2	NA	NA	TGTGCCTGGAGTGGGGGCACCAGCAGTCATGGCTACACCTTC	CAWSGGTSSHGYTF
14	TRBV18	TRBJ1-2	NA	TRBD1	TGTGCCAGCTCCTTGGACAGGGGAAACTATGGCTACACCTTC	CASSLDRGNYGYTF
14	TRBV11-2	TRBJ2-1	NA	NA	TGTGCCAGCAGTAGCTTAGAGTCCTACAATGAGCAGTTCTTC	CASSSLESYNEQFF
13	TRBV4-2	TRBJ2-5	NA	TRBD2	TGTGCCAGCAGCCTTAGCGGGGGGGAGATCCCGTACTTC	CASSLSGGEIPYF
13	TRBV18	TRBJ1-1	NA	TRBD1	TGTGCCAGCTCACCGACAGGGGAAACTGAAGCTTTCTTT	CASSPTGETEAFF
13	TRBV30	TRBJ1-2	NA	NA	TGTGCCTGGACACAGGGTCGGAACTATGGCTACACCTTC	CAWTQGRNYGYTF
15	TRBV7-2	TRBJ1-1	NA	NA	TGTGCCAGCAGCTTAGCGGGGGGGCAAAGCACTGAAGCTTTCTTT	CASSLAGGQSTEAFF
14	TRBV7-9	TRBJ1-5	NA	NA	TGTGCCAGCAGCTTACAGACTGATAATCAGCCCCAGCATTTT	CASSLQTDNQPQHF
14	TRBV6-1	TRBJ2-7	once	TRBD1	TGTGCCAGCAGAGCCGGGGCAGGGGGCTACGAGCAGTACTTC	CASRAGAGGYEQYF
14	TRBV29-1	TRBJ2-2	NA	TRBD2	TGCAGCGCTAAGGGACTAGCGGTCGCCGGGGAGCTGTTTTTT	CSAKGLAVAGELFF
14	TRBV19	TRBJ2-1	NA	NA	TGTGCCAGTAGTATGGACTACTCCTACAATGAGCAGTTCTTC	CASSMDYSYNEQFF